These T cell receptor beta chains were read from a single sample in a study of cytomegalovirus exposure and HLA in healthy donors. This table comes from immunoSEQ multiplex PCR, and its TCRdb copy is limited to in-frame clones, with some not included. This sample has approximately 150,000 clones, with around 79% found just once. Material: PBMCs. Receptors were obtained from a woman between 40 and 55 years old in good health and CMV-seropositive. Both conserved end residues are part of each CDR3. The D gene is left open where the match is weak. The size field is filled for only some rows; it gives once, few, many or a size class.

v_gene	d_gene	j_gene	abundance	len	CDR3nt	CDR3aa
TRBV18	TRBD1	TRBJ1-2	-	15	TGTGCCAGCTCACCTCGACAGGGTGGTAACTATGGCTACACCTTC	CASSPRQGGNYGYTF
TRBV5-6	-	TRBJ2-7	-	14	TGTGCCAGCAGCCCAGGGGACCACTCCTACGAGCAGTACTTC	CASSPGDHSYEQYF
TRBV15	-	TRBJ2-3	-	17	TGTGCCACCAGCAGAGATGAGCTAGTCGGGTTCACAGATACGCAGTATTTT	CATSRDELVGFTDTQYF
TRBV30	-	TRBJ1-4	-	13	TGTGCCTGGGAGTCAGACATCTCTGAAAAACTGTTTTTT	CAWESDISEKLFF
TRBV7-8	TRBD1	TRBJ1-2	-	14	TGTGCCAGCAGCACCCCGACAGGGAACTATGGCTACACCTTC	CASSTPTGNYGYTF
TRBV9	TRBD2	TRBJ2-7	once	16	TGTGCCAGCAGCGCTAGCGGGAGAAGGTCTTGGGGCGAGCAGTACTTC	CASSASGRRSWGEQYF
TRBV18	-	TRBJ2-2	-	15	TGTGCCAGCTCACAGGGGTTCGCGAACACCGGGGAGCTGTTTTTT	CASSQGFANTGELFF
TRBV11-2	-	TRBJ2-5	-	14	TGTGCCAGCAGCTTCGGGGGTTACCAAGAGACCCAGTACTTC	CASSFGGYQETQYF
TRBV25-1	TRBD2	TRBJ2-2	-	17	TGTGCCAGCAGTGAGGTTAGCGGGAGCGGTAGCACCGGGGAGCTGTTTTTT	CASSEVSGSGSTGELFF
TRBV4-2	-	TRBJ2-7	-	14	TGTGCCAGCAGCCAAGATCGGGTGACCTACGAGCAGTACTTC	CASSQDRVTYEQYF
TRBV5-4	-	TRBJ2-1	-	15	TGTGCCAGCAGCTTGGATGTAAATTCCCACAATGAGCAGTTCTTC	CASSLDVNSHNEQFF
TRBV9	TRBD2	TRBJ2-1	once	15	TGTGCCAGCAGCAATACGGGGGGAAATTACAATGAGCAGTTCTTC	CASSNTGGNYNEQFF
TRBV6-6	TRBD1	TRBJ1-5	-	15	TGTGCCAGCAGTTACCCAGGGACAGGCAATCAGCCCCAGCATTTT	CASSYPGTGNQPQHF
TRBV15	TRBD1	TRBJ1-2	-	13	TGTGCCACCAGCACCCGGGACAGCTATGGCTACACCTTC	CATSTRDSYGYTF
TRBV11-2	-	TRBJ2-7	-	15	TGTGCCAGCAGCTTAGGAGTCAGGGTCTCCTACGAGCAGTACTTC	CASSLGVRVSYEQYF
TRBV29-1	-	TRBJ2-3	once	11	TGCAGCGTCCCAGCAGGAGATACGCAGTATTTT	CSVPAGDTQYF
TRBV30	TRBD2	TRBJ2-7	-	15	TGTGCCTGGCCCAGCAACTCGACTAGCGGGAGGGAGCAGTACTTC	CAWPSNSTSGREQYF
TRBV6-1	TRBD1	TRBJ2-2	-	15	TGTGCCAGCAGACAGGGGGCCGACTACACCGGGGAGCTGTTTTTT	CASRQGADYTGELFF
TRBV7-9	TRBD1	TRBJ1-1	-	14	TGTGCCAGCAGCTTAGGACAGGGGGCGCGAGGAGCTTTCTTT	CASSLGQGARGAFF
TRBV5-1	-	TRBJ2-3	-	14	TGCGCCAGCAGCGACGACAGCTCCACAGATACGCAGTATTTT	CASSDDSSTDTQYF
TRBV7-8	TRBD1	TRBJ2-7	once	16	TGTGCCAGCAGCTTAGGGGGACAGGGGATGGCCTACGAGCAGTACTTC	CASSLGGQGMAYEQYF
TRBV6-1	TRBD1	TRBJ2-3	-	16	TGTGCCAGCAGTGGGAGGACAGGGGGGTTTGTAGATACGCAGTATTTT	CASSGRTGGFVDTQYF
TRBV4-3	-	TRBJ1-5	-	16	TGCGCCAGCAGCCAAGATCTGGGCACGTTAAGTCAGCCCCAGCATTTT	CASSQDLGTLSQPQHF
TRBV2	-	TRBJ2-2	-	15	TGTGCCAGCAGTGAAGCCCCCTCGAGTACCGGGGAGCTGTTTTTT	CASSEAPSSTGELFF
TRBV19	-	TRBJ2-3	-	15	TGTGCCAGTAGGAATGTAGGAGGGAGCACAGATACGCAGTATTTT	CASRNVGGSTDTQYF
TRBV7-2	-	TRBJ1-4	-	14	TGTGCCAGCAGCTTGAGTGCAACTAATGAAAAACTGTTTTTT	CASSLSATNEKLFF
TRBV30	TRBD2	TRBJ2-7	-	16	TGTGCCTGGAGTCGCCCCAGCGGGGGGGCTTCCTACGAGCAGTACTTC	CAWSRPSGGASYEQYF
TRBV7-2	TRBD2	TRBJ2-4	-	15	TGTGCCAGCAGCATTGCTAGCGGGGGGCCAGACATTCAGTACTTC	CASSIASGGPDIQYF
TRBV6-5	-	TRBJ1-1	-	15	TGTGCCAGCAGATTACGAAAATACGAGGGCACTGAAGCTTTCTTT	CASRLRKYEGTEAFF
TRBV9	-	TRBJ1-4	few	13	TGTGCCAGCAGCGTTGGCAGTAATGAAAAACTGTTTTTT	CASSVGSNEKLFF
TRBV4-1	-	TRBJ2-5	-	16	TGCGCCAGCAGCCAAGGTCAAGGGACTTTGGGTGAGACCCAGTACTTC	CASSQGQGTLGETQYF
TRBV5-6	-	TRBJ1-4	-	13	TGTGCCAGCAGCTTGCCCAGTAATGAAAAACTGTTTTTT	CASSLPSNEKLFF
TRBV20-1	-	TRBJ2-7	-	11	TGCAGTGCTGAGGACAGACACGAGCAGTACTTC	CSAEDRHEQYF
TRBV6-5	-	TRBJ1-1	-	13	TGTGCCAGCAGTTACTCAGCGAACACTGAAGCTTTCTTT	CASSYSANTEAFF
TRBV19	TRBD1	TRBJ2-1	-	15	TGTGCCAGTAGCCTGGGACAGGGGAACATAAATGAGCAGTTCTTC	CASSLGQGNINEQFF
TRBV7-9	-	TRBJ1-3	once	13	TGTGCCAGCCGCCGGGGGACTGGAAACACCATATATTTT	CASRRGTGNTIYF
TRBV10-3	-	TRBJ2-1	-	14	TGTGCCATCAGTGAATCTGGGAGGTACAATGAGCAGTTCTTC	CAISESGRYNEQFF
TRBV5-1	-	TRBJ1-2	-	13	TGCGCCAGCAGCCCGCACCCCGAGTATGGCTACACCTTC	CASSPHPEYGYTF
TRBV19	-	TRBJ1-1	-	14	TGTGCCAGTAGTACCTCGGACAGAGCAACTGAAGCTTTCTTT	CASSTSDRATEAFF
TRBV5-8	-	TRBJ1-2	-	15	TGTGCCAGCAGCTTGGTGGTTTCAGGGTATCAAGGCTACACCTTC	CASSLVVSGYQGYTF
TRBV6-5	TRBD2	TRBJ2-1	-	15	TGTGCCAGCAGTGTGACTAGCGGGAGGACGAATGAGCAGTTCTTC	CASSVTSGRTNEQFF